These T cell receptor beta chains were read from a single sample in a study of regulatory T cells in long-lasting Graves disease. TCRdb recomputed calls from the multiplex PCR reads with MiXCR, one row per CDR3 protein. The table includes about 300,000 distinct CDR3 sequences, more than 15% detected once. Specimen: peripheral blood mononuclear cells (PBMCs), collected at new diagnosis, from a patient treated with antithyroid drugs. The receptors derive from a female donor with Graves disease. CDR3s leave out the opening cysteine and the closing phenylalanine or tryptophan. Fields, in order: V gene, J gene, CDR3 protein.

TRBV7-2	TRBJ2-3	ASSLQGAGTDTQY
TRBV27	TRBJ1-4	ASSRGTGPNEKLF
TRBV28	TRBJ2-7	ASSPPGYEQY
TRBV2	TRBJ2-5	ASSEARREDEETQY
TRBV9	TRBJ1-2	ASSASNNGAYGYT
TRBV12-5	TRBJ2-1	ASGDPPGRIYNEQF
TRBV15	TRBJ2-1	ATSRDRAGKVVEQF
TRBV6-1	TRBJ1-1	ASSEVSPAAF
TRBV10-2	TRBJ2-5	ASSGLVAETQY
TRBV5-1	TRBJ2-3	ASSPGGANSDTQY
TRBV4-2	TRBJ2-5	ASSQEGAGEETQY
TRBV15	TRBJ2-7	ATSTTGNSYEQY
TRBV6-1	TRBJ2-2	ASRGRSGPGELF
TRBV6-1	TRBJ2-7	ASSEGQGYNEQY
TRBV4-1	TRBJ2-5	ASSNYHRAGRKETQY
TRBV28	TRBJ1-2	ASMTTYGYT
TRBV5-1	TRBJ2-5	ASGPGLARPGVQETQY
TRBV27	TRBJ2-1	ASSLHSSGETNEQF
TRBV7-9	TRBJ2-1	ASSLGPTSYNEQF
TRBV28	TRBJ2-2	ASSSAARFANTGELF
TRBV2	TRBJ2-3	ASIRLAGGPDTQY
TRBV7-9	TRBJ2-3	ASSWTSGRADTQY
TRBV7-3	TRBJ1-1	ASSLRRGRRGGTEAF
TRBV12-3/TRBV12-4	TRBJ2-7	ASSLSGLAGEQY
TRBV20-1	TRBJ2-5	SARDETGRETQY
TRBV27	TRBJ1-6	ASRSPGYNSPLH
TRBV11-3	TRBJ2-1	ASSWGQGASNEQF
TRBV30	TRBJ1-4	AWSPPRDRDMATNEKLF
TRBV5-1	TRBJ1-3	ASSLDPGSGNTIY
TRBV6-1	TRBJ1-5	ASSEARGQPQH
TRBV7-9	TRBJ1-2	ASSAGQGDYGYT
TRBV5-1	TRBJ2-7	ASSPSNAYEQY
TRBV27	TRBJ2-2	ASSFGRRGARGTGELF
TRBV11-2	TRBJ2-1	ASKDRGNRQF
TRBV4-1	TRBJ1-4	ASSQEPGGGSSNEKLF
TRBV6-5	TRBJ2-2	ASSYSISASGSRGELF
TRBV11-2	TRBJ2-6	ASSLLAPRVVAKPGANVLT
TRBV20-1	TRBJ1-2	SARAPPSQGTNYGYT
TRBV20-1	TRBJ1-2	SARDLGWEYGYT
TRBV19	TRBJ2-7	ASRAETGRYEQY
TRBV6-5	TRBJ2-7	ASSYSTDTYEQY
TRBV12-3/TRBV12-4	TRBJ1-4	ASSQWTFADRGEKLF
TRBV2	-	ASSSGTGTYEQF
TRBV28	TRBJ2-7	ASSFLGGTSYEQY
TRBV28	TRBJ2-3	ASSLSLLAGDTDTQY
TRBV27	-	ASRAGDESYNEQF
TRBV20-1	TRBJ2-5	SARDFQRGQETQY
TRBV19	TRBJ1-2	ASSIGTGPHVYGYT
TRBV25-1	-	ASSLPGLQTQY
TRBV7-2	TRBJ2-7	ASSPPRGGAYEQY
TRBV27	TRBJ2-1	ARTTSGRISSGNEQF
TRBV27	TRBJ1-1	ASSLSDMNTEAF
TRBV5-1	TRBJ2-1	ASSSDSNNEQF
TRBV2	TRBJ1-5	ASTGTFHQPQH
TRBV11-2	TRBJ2-5	ASSHPNRELQETQY
TRBV12-3/TRBV12-4	TRBJ2-1	ASSFRGRAQF
TRBV2	TRBJ2-5	ASSGGTSGGETQY